The rows below give T cell receptor beta chains drawn from one sample of a study of T cell repertoires in cytomegalovirus infection. Their antigens are not known. Each CDR3 protein is one row after TCRdb ran MiXCR on the reads. The sample holds approximately 89,000 distinct CDR3 sequences, more than 20% seen once. The sample was CD8+ T cells from cultured PBMCs, taken from culture after CMV antigen stimulation. Source of these receptors: a human donor in good health (CMV status not recorded). Some clones in this sample may be carry-over from other donors' samples. The CDR3 runs from the conserved cysteine through the conserved F or W. A D gene is named only where the DNA matches it firmly.

CDR3aa | j_gene | v_gene | d_gene
CASSWTGKETQYF | TRBJ2-5 | TRBV6-5 | TRBD1
CASSPGHKYEQYF | TRBJ2-7 | TRBV19 | NA
CASRDLIGGRDQETQYF | TRBJ2-5 | TRBV2 | NA
CASSRAQLETYEQYF | TRBJ2-7 | TRBV7-2 | NA
CASSPVGGAEETQYF | TRBJ2-5 | TRBV5-6 | NA
CASSYTGAEAFF | TRBJ1-1 | TRBV6-2/TRBV6-3 | TRBD1
CASSSEGAAYNEQFF | TRBJ2-1 | TRBV6-2/TRBV6-3 | NA
CASSFGLRRAQYF | TRBJ2-5 | TRBV28 | NA
CATTARTGAINEQFF | TRBJ2-1 | TRBV15 | TRBD1
CASSAAASYEQYF | TRBJ2-7 | TRBV6-1 | NA
CAISGLSYNEQFF | TRBJ2-1 | TRBV10-3 | NA
CASSFKGRAFF | TRBJ1-1 | TRBV12-3/TRBV12-4 | NA
CASSQDKTGSSYEQYF | TRBJ2-7 | TRBV11-2 | NA
CASSFHRGETQYF | TRBJ2-5 | TRBV12-3/TRBV12-4 | TRBD1
CASSPVDSTDTQYF | TRBJ2-3 | TRBV7-8 | NA
CAASPGRTEQYF | TRBJ2-7 | TRBV28 | NA
CASSHAGTGMGQETQYF | TRBJ2-5 | TRBV5-6 | TRBD1
CASSPGGFTEAFF | TRBJ1-1 | TRBV5-1 | NA
CASSLSAGNTIYF | TRBJ1-3 | TRBV27 | NA
CASSSTSGNRRYEQYF | TRBJ2-7 | TRBV7-2 | TRBD2
CASSYGTNNSPLHF | TRBJ1-6 | TRBV11-2 | NA
CASRGLDKGTF | TRBJ1-2 | TRBV19 | NA
CASSFYSGQEAFF | TRBJ1-1 | TRBV7-2 | TRBD1
CASSRGSNGELFF | TRBJ2-2 | TRBV19 | NA
CASQQGAGNTEAFF | TRBJ1-1 | TRBV28 | TRBD1
CSARPGPTSGGATDTQYF | TRBJ2-3 | TRBV20-1 | TRBD2
CASTSETRGDYGYTF | TRBJ1-2 | TRBV4-1 | NA
CASSLGNTYEQYF | TRBJ2-7 | TRBV7-6 | NA
CASSRTAGNSPLHF | TRBJ1-6 | TRBV28 | NA
CARSLSRDRDQETQYF | TRBJ2-5 | TRBV5-3 | TRBD1
CASRMGTEAFF | TRBJ1-1 | TRBV19 | NA
CASRGRTNTGELFF | TRBJ2-2 | TRBV7-9 | NA
CASRAVGLLNTEAFF | TRBJ1-1 | TRBV6-1 | NA
CASGLGGAYNEQFF | TRBJ2-1 | TRBV6-2/TRBV6-3 | NA
CASSKGLNNEQFF | TRBJ2-1 | TRBV6-2/TRBV6-3 | NA
CASSAVAGGGNEQFF | TRBJ2-1 | TRBV6-1 | TRBD2
CASSAGGWGTEAFF | TRBJ1-1 | TRBV7-2 | NA